This TCR beta chain was sequenced in a study of blood T cell repertoires in COVID-19. Overall study: Researchers got acute and convalescent COVID-19 samples from the United States, Italy and Spain.

This table comes from immunoSEQ multiplex PCR, and its TCRdb copy is limited to in-frame clones, with some not included. This sample has more than 300,000 clones, with 70% to 90% found just once. Cohort 3 donors were reported recovered after two negative PCRs, clearance, or symptom resolution. V was shortened by 4 bases and J by 0 bases, with 12 bases between the two germline ends. CDR3 size: 15 residues. The germline V gene encodes CDR1 LGHDT and CDR2 YNNKEL (reference sequence). The sample taken for sequencing was PBMCs or T cells enriched from blood (not recorded which). The chain recombines TRBV3-1 (or the pseudogene TRBV3-2) with TRBJ1-1; no clear D. The clonotype comes from a woman younger than 35 who had recovered from COVID-19. The CDR3 nucleotides read TGTGCCAGCAGCCCCGCGGGAGGATTGAACACTGAAGCTTTCTTT. Translation gives CASSPAGGLNTEAFF.